These T cell receptor beta chains were read from a single sample in a study of blood T cell repertoires in COVID-19. Sequenced by immunoSEQ multiplex PCR; TCRdb stores in-frame clones only, minus some. Counted here are roughly 14,000 clones, about 87% occurring once; the ten biggest clones make up roughly a third. Input material: peripheral blood. The receptors were gathered from a human donor in a cohort sampled during active COVID-19. Each CDR3 is given with its conserved first and last residue. A D gene is named only where the DNA matches it firmly. The size field is filled for only some rows; it gives once, few, many or a size class.

clone_size,j_call,v_call,cdr3_length,d_call,cdr3_nt,cdr3_aa
NA,TRBJ2-7,TRBV7-2,16,TRBD1,TGTGCCAGCAGCTTAGTGGTCTCGGACAGGGGTGACGGGCAGTACTTC,CASSLVVSDRGDGQYF
once,TRBJ2-2,TRBV27,16,NA,TGTGCCAGCAGTTTATCGGGCACCCCGAACACCGGGGAGCTGTTTTTT,CASSLSGTPNTGELFF
NA,TRBJ1-5,TRBV29-1,13,NA,TGCAGCGCCATGACAGGTTTTGGTCAGCCCCAGCATTTT,CSAMTGFGQPQHF
NA,TRBJ2-2,TRBV2,16,TRBD1,TGTGCCAGCAGGGACCGGGACAGGGGTGAAACCGGGGAGCTGTTTTTT,CASRDRDRGETGELFF
NA,TRBJ1-5,TRBV19,19,TRBD1,TGTGCCAGTAGTCCCCTACCGGGACAGGGCCTGAAGGTAAATCAGCCCCAGCATTTT,CASSPLPGQGLKVNQPQHF
NA,TRBJ2-5,TRBV27,15,TRBD2,TGTGCCAGCAGTGGGGGGGGAAGGGAAGAAGAGGCCCAGTACTTC,CASSGGGREEEAQYF
NA,TRBJ1-2,TRBV19,14,NA,TGTGCCAGTAGTATTAGGCCAGGGGACGACGGCTACACCTTC,CASSIRPGDDGYTF
NA,TRBJ2-3,TRBV4-2,15,NA,TGTGCCAGCAGCCCACAGGGTGGGGTCACAGATACGCAGTATTTT,CASSPQGGVTDTQYF
NA,TRBJ2-6,TRBV7-9,17,TRBD1,TGTGCCAGCAGCCTTGCCTCAGGGGGCGCTGGGGCCAACGTCCTGACTTTC,CASSLASGGAGANVLTF
NA,TRBJ2-5,TRBV25-1,13,NA,TGTGCCAGCAGTGGGGGGCCCCAAGAGACCCAGTACTTC,CASSGGPQETQYF
NA,TRBJ1-6,TRBV11-2,15,TRBD1,TGTGCCAGCAGCTTATCGGGGGACAGAAATTCACCCCTCCACTTT,CASSLSGDRNSPLHF
NA,TRBJ2-1,TRBV6-5,15,NA,TGTGCCAGCAGTATTGGGGGGGCCACCTACAATGAGCAGTTCTTC,CASSIGGATYNEQFF
NA,TRBJ2-1,TRBV2,11,TRBD1,TGTGCCAGCAGTCGAGAGGGGGCACAGTTCTTC,CASSREGAQFF
once,TRBJ1-5,TRBV6-4,14,TRBD1,TGTGCCACCAGGCTACAGGGGGCCGGTCAGCCCCAGCATTTT,CATRLQGAGQPQHF
NA,TRBJ2-5,TRBV15,16,TRBD1,TGTGCCACCAGCCCTCGGACAGGGCGTCACCAAGAGACCCAGTACTTC,CATSPRTGRHQETQYF
once,TRBJ2-1,TRBV7-7,14,NA,TGTGCCAGCAGCTTAGATCGCTCCTACAATGAGCAGTTCTTC,CASSLDRSYNEQFF
NA,TRBJ2-1,TRBV5-8,14,TRBD1,TGTGCCAGCAGCTTTCGGGACAGGCAGGCGGGATGGTTCTTC,CASSFRDRQAGWFF
NA,TRBJ2-1,TRBV6-2/TRBV6-3,16,TRBD1,TGTGCCAGCAGTACCCGGACAGGAAGGACAGGGAATGAGCAGTTCTTC,CASSTRTGRTGNEQFF
NA,TRBJ2-5,TRBV29-1,12,NA,TGCAGCGTTGACAGACAGAGGGAGACCCAGTACTTC,CSVDRQRETQYF
NA,TRBJ1-2,TRBV7-9,14,NA,TGTGCCAGCAGCTTAGAGGCACAAGTGAGGGGCTACACCTTC,CASSLEAQVRGYTF
NA,TRBJ2-1,TRBV7-3,15,TRBD2,TGTGCCAGCAGTGTGGAGCGGGGGGCATACAATGAGCAGTTCTTC,CASSVERGAYNEQFF
NA,TRBJ1-1,TRBV27,11,TRBD1,TGTGCCAGCAGAGCAGGGGGGATAGCTTTCTTT,CASRAGGIAFF
NA,TRBJ1-2,TRBV11-2,15,TRBD1,TGTGCCAGCAGCCTTGGACAGGGGGCTAACTATGGCTACACCTTC,CASSLGQGANYGYTF
NA,TRBJ2-2,TRBV2,15,TRBD2,TGTGCCAGCAGTGAAGGCGGGAGTCGGACCGGGGAGCTGTTTTTT,CASSEGGSRTGELFF
NA,TRBJ1-4,TRBV5-4,14,TRBD1,TGTGCCAGCAGCCAACAGGGGGCGGCGGAAAAACTGTTTTTT,CASSQQGAAEKLFF
once,TRBJ2-5,TRBV7-6,13,TRBD1,TGTGCCAGCAGCTCGGGACAGAAAGAGACCCAGTACTTC,CASSSGQKETQYF
NA,TRBJ2-1,TRBV7-2,16,NA,TGTGCCAGCAGCTTAGCCGAGGGTGGAGACTACAATGAGCAGTTCTTC,CASSLAEGGDYNEQFF
NA,TRBJ1-2,TRBV27,15,NA,TGTGCCAGCAGTTTATTCGCATCAGCTAACTATGGCTACACCTTC,CASSLFASANYGYTF
NA,TRBJ2-7,TRBV4-2,13,NA,TGTGCCAGCAGCCAAGGACAGACCTACGAGCAGTACTTC,CASSQGQTYEQYF
NA,TRBJ1-3,TRBV5-6,16,NA,TGTGCCAGCAGCTTCTCGGAACGGAGCTCTGGAAACACCATATATTTT,CASSFSERSSGNTIYF
NA,TRBJ2-7,TRBV28,14,TRBD2,TGTGCCAGCAGACCCTGGACTAGCAGTTACGAGCAGTACTTC,CASRPWTSSYEQYF
few,TRBJ1-2,TRBV27,16,TRBD1,TGTGCCAGCAGTTTAACGGGACAGGGTTGGGGCTATGGCTACACCTTC,CASSLTGQGWGYGYTF
NA,TRBJ1-1,TRBV7-9,14,NA,TGTGCCAGCTCTAGGGGCAGCATTAACACTGAAGCTTTCTTT,CASSRGSINTEAFF
NA,TRBJ2-1,TRBV5-1,16,NA,TGCGCCAGCAGCTTGGGCCACGGAGGACCCTACAATGAGCAGTTCTTC,CASSLGHGGPYNEQFF
NA,TRBJ1-2,TRBV4-2,18,NA,TGTGCCAGCAGCCAAGATCAGGACTTCGGCACCGGGATAGGTGGCTACACCTTC,CASSQDQDFGTGIGGYTF
NA,TRBJ2-7,TRBV29-1,16,TRBD1,TGCAGCGTTGAAGGGGATGCAACAGGGGAGTTGTACGAGCAGTACTTC,CSVEGDATGELYEQYF
NA,TRBJ1-1,TRBV6-2/TRBV6-3,15,TRBD1,TGTGCCAGCAGTATCTCAGGGGGAGGCGAAATTAAAGCTTTCTTT,CASSISGGGEIKAFF
once,TRBJ2-1,TRBV4-1,17,TRBD2,TGCGCCAGCAGCCAAGGAACTAGCGGGGGCCTCTACAATGAGCAGTTCTTC,CASSQGTSGGLYNEQFF
NA,TRBJ1-1,TRBV5-1,17,NA,TGCGCCAGCAGCCCGCCCACTCCAGGGGACGTGAATACTGAAGCTTTCTTT,CASSPPTPGDVNTEAFF
NA,TRBJ2-1,TRBV6-6,19,TRBD2,TGTGCCAGCAGTCCTCTCCCCCGTGACCTAGCGGCCTACTACAATGAGCAGTTCTTC,CASSPLPRDLAAYYNEQFF
NA,TRBJ1-2,TRBV6-6,15,NA,TGTGCCAGCAGTCCCCTGAATGAGGACAGCCCCAGGGAGACCTTC,CASSPLNEDSPRETF
NA,TRBJ2-7,TRBV12-3/TRBV12-4,12,NA,TGTGCCAGCAGTCCCCAGGGCTACGAGCAGTACTTC,CASSPQGYEQYF
NA,TRBJ1-2,TRBV25-1,14,TRBD1,TGTGCCAGCAGTGATCCGGGACAGGCATCTGGCTACACCTTC,CASSDPGQASGYTF
NA,TRBJ1-1,TRBV7-9,14,NA,TGTGCCAGCAGCTTAAGACTCGAAAAGTATGAAGCTTTCTTT,CASSLRLEKYEAFF
NA,TRBJ1-2,TRBV7-8,14,TRBD1,TGTGCCAGCAGCCCCGGGACAGGGCTCTATGGCTACACCTTC,CASSPGTGLYGYTF
NA,TRBJ2-7,TRBV9,14,NA,TGTGCCAGCAGCCCTTCCGGGGGAGACTACGAGCAGTACTTC,CASSPSGGDYEQYF
NA,TRBJ1-1,TRBV7-6,18,TRBD1,TGTGCCAGCAGCTTAGGGTTGGCAGGGGGCGCCCCGGGGACTGAAGCTTTCTTT,CASSLGLAGGAPGTEAFF
NA,TRBJ1-4,TRBV7-6,14,NA,TGTGCCAGCAGCGTGAGCGCAACTAATGAAAAACTGTTTTTT,CASSVSATNEKLFF
NA,TRBJ2-7,TRBV28,13,NA,TGTGCCAGCAGTTCGACTACCTCCTACGAGCAGTACTTC,CASSSTTSYEQYF
NA,TRBJ1-5,TRBV19,14,TRBD1,TGTGCCAGTAGTAGTACAGGGGAGAATCAGCCCCAGCATTTT,CASSSTGENQPQHF
NA,TRBJ2-7,TRBV5-6,19,TRBD2,TGTGCCAGCAGCTATGGACTAGCGGGTGATGGTGCACTTTCGTACGAGCAGTACTTC,CASSYGLAGDGALSYEQYF